This T cell receptor (beta chain) was captured in a study of shared clonotypes between healthy human individuals. Overall study: The donors, a couple of women and a few men, were aged 18 to 49.

The CDR3 extends over 15 amino acids. The V end lost 0 bases, the J end lost 5 bases, and 13 bases lay between the germline ends. The V gene's germline CDR1 is SGHNT and CDR2 YENEEA. On ten immunoSEQ deep assay plates, unsorted PBMC DNA was sequenced. Libraries were prepared by immunoSEQ multiplex PCR; TCRdb keeps only in-frame clonotypes and omits some of them. The data hold around 500,000 clones, with over 70% observed a single time. This receptor was obtained from a middle-aged woman in good health. Some clones in this sample may be carry-over from other donors' samples. The sequenced material came from PBMCs. The rearrangement links TRBV11-3 to TRBJ1-1; possibly TRBD1 for D (5 bases). The CDR3 reads CASSLDSGARTEAFF. The CDR3 DNA sequence: TGTGCCAGCAGCTTAGATTCCGGGGCAAGAACTGAAGCTTTCTTT.